Following are 3 T cell receptor beta chains from one sample sequenced in a study of cytomegalovirus exposure and HLA in healthy donors. Both 60 Vbeta primers and 13 Jbeta primers went into the PCR. Data came from immunoSEQ multiplex PCR; TCRdb stores just in-frame clones and leaves some out. The sample has roughly 50,000 clones, and its top ten clones hold 6.5% to 8%. The sequencing sample was made of PBMCs. These receptors were taken from a woman between 35 and 50 years old in good health and CMV-seronegative.

This chain joins TRBV6-1 and TRBJ1-1; TRBD1 is a possible D gene (5 bases). Between the trimmed V and J ends, which lost 2 bases and 5 bases, there was a span of 12 bases. There are 14 residues in the CDR3. Germline V gene data show CDR1 as MNHNS and CDR2 as SASEGT. The DNA of the CDR3 is TGTGCCAGCAGTGAATGGCAGGGTCGGACTGAAGCTTTCTTT. Amino acids: CASSEWQGRTEAFF.

This sequence joins TRBV4-2 and TRBJ2-5; 13 positions match TRBD2. Germline CDR1 and CDR2: LGHNA and YNFKEQ. V trimming: 0 bases; J trimming: 5 bases; junction bases outside the gene matches: 9. The CDR3 is 18 residues long. CDR3: CASSQDRGPGLAGETQYF. The CDR3 coding sequence is TGTGCCAGCAGCCAAGATCGAGGCCCGGGACTAGCGGGGGAGACCCAGTACTTC.

The genes are TRBV7-9 and TRBJ2-6; D is possibly TRBD2 (6 bases). CDR1 is SEHNR, CDR2 FQNEAQ, per germline (reference sequence). The V end lost 4 bases, the J end lost 0 bases, and 13 bases lay between the germline ends. The CDR3 totals 17 residues. This CDR3 is CASSSRLDYSGANVLTF. In nucleotides, the CDR3 is TGTGCCAGCAGCTCTAGACTAGATTACTCTGGGGCCAACGTCCTGACTTTC.